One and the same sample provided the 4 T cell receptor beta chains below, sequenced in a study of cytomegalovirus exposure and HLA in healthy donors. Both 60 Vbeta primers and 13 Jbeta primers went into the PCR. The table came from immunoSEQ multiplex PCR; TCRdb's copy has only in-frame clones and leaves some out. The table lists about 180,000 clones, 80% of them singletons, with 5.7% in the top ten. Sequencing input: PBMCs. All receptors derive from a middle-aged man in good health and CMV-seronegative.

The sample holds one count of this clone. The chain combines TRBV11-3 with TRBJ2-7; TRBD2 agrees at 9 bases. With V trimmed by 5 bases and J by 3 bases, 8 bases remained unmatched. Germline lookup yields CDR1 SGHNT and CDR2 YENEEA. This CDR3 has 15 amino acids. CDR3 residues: CASSQRLAGNYEQYF. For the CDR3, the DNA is TGTGCCAGCAGCCAAAGGCTAGCGGGAAACTACGAGCAGTACTTC. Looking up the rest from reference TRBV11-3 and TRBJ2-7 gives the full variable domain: EAGVVQSPRYKIIEKKQPVAFWCNPISGHNTLYWYLQNLGQGPELLIRYENEEAVDDSQLPKDRFSAERLKGVDSTLKIQPAELGDSAVYLCASSQRLAGNYEQYFGPGTRLTVT.

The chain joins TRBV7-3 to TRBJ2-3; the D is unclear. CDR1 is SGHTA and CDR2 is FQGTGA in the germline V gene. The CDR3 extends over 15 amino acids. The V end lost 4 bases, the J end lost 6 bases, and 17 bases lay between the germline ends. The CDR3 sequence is CASSSPAFQADTQYF. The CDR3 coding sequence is TGTGCCAGCAGCTCCCCGGCATTCCAGGCCGATACGCAGTATTTT.

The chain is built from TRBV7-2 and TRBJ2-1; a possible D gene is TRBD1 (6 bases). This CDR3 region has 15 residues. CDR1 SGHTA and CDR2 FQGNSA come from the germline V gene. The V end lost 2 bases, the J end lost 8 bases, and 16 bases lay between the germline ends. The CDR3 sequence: CASSLRQVGGDEQFF. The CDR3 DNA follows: TGTGCCAGCAGCTTACGGCAGGTAGGGGGTGATGAGCAGTTCTTC.

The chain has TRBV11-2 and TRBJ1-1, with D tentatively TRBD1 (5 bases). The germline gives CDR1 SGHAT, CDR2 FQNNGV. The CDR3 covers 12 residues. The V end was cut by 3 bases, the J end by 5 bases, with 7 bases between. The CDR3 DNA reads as TGTGCCAGCAGCTTTGGGGGGACTGAAGCTTTCTTT. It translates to CASSFGGTEAFF.